These T cell receptor beta chains were read from a single sample in a study of OX40 agonist ivuxolimab in advanced cancers. The assay was immunoSEQ multiplex PCR, and TCRdb's table has in-frame clones only and misses some. The table records approximately 60,000 clones, about 90% of them present only once. This material consisted of CD4+ or CD8+ T cells sorted from blood, taken in a trial of the OX40 agonist ivuxolimab. Receptors originate from an adult with an advanced solid tumor such as melanoma, head and neck, liver or kidney cancer. Both conserved end residues are part of each CDR3. The D gene is left open where the match is weak.

j_call d_call v_call cdr3_nt cdr3_aa
TRBJ2-7 . TRBV21-1 TGTGCCAGCATCTCTCCCGGGCAGGGGAACTACGAGCAGTACTTC CASISPGQGNYEQYF
TRBJ2-3 TRBD1 TRBV5-1 TGCGCCAGCAGCCGGAGTCCCGGACAGGGACACACAGATACGCAGTATTTT CASSRSPGQGHTDTQYF
TRBJ2-2 . TRBV9 TGTGCCAGCAGCGTACACAGGGATGGGGAGCTGTTTTTT CASSVHRDGELFF
TRBJ2-2 TRBD1 TRBV5-1 TGCGCCAGCAGCCCATCGGGACAGGGTGCCGGGGAGCTGTTTTTT CASSPSGQGAGELFF
TRBJ2-5 . TRBV18 TGTGCCAGCTCACCGAGGAGCAAACAAGAGACCCAGTACTTC CASSPRSKQETQYF
TRBJ2-7 . TRBV6-6 TGTGCCGCTTCGCGGGGCTTTTTCTACGAGCAGTACTTC CAASRGFFYEQYF
TRBJ1-2 . TRBV30 TGTGCCTGGAGTGCCCCCGGGTCCGGCTACACCTTC CAWSAPGSGYTF
TRBJ2-2 . TRBV7-2 TGTGCCAGCAGCTTAGCAATGGGAGGCGGGGAGCTGTTTTTT CASSLAMGGGELFF
TRBJ1-4 . TRBV5-5 TGTGCCAGCAGCTTTCTAAGGGCGAGGACTAATGAAAAACTGTTTTTT CASSFLRARTNEKLFF
TRBJ2-1 . TRBV28 TGTGCCAGCAGTGACAGCTACAATGAGCAGTTCTTC CASSDSYNEQFF
TRBJ2-3 TRBD2 TRBV19 TGTGCCAGTAGTATAGAAACTAGCGGGAGCTCAGATACGCAGTATTTT CASSIETSGSSDTQYF
TRBJ2-7 TRBD2 TRBV7-9 TGTGCCAGCAGCTTGGGACTAGCGGGAACCTACGAGCAGTACTTC CASSLGLAGTYEQYF
TRBJ1-2 . TRBV19 TGTGCCAGTCTTCGCGACCACCGGCGAGAAAACTATGGCTACACCTTC CASLRDHRRENYGYTF
TRBJ2-7 . TRBV7-9 TGTGCCAGCAGCTTAGCGCCGGGACACACCTACGAGCAGTACTTC CASSLAPGHTYEQYF
TRBJ2-1 TRBD2 TRBV7-2 TGTGCCAGCAGCAACGCTCGGACTAGCGGGAGAACTGGTGAGCAGTTCTTC CASSNARTSGRTGEQFF
TRBJ2-7 . TRBV20-1 TGCAGTGCTCGAGCGGACGAGCAGTACTTC CSARADEQYF
TRBJ2-5 . TRBV6-1 TGTGCCAGCAATAGACTAGTTCGGGAGACCCAGTACTTC CASNRLVRETQYF
TRBJ2-7 TRBD1 TRBV5-1 TGCGCCAGCAGCTTGCGGGACAGGGGGAACGAGCAGTACTTC CASSLRDRGNEQYF